Shown below are 20 T cell receptor beta chains from a single sample sequenced in a study of blood T cell repertoires in COVID-19. Sequencing used immunoSEQ multiplex PCR; TCRdb keeps in-frame clones, though not all of them. The repertoire holds roughly 250,000 clones, with approximately 90% as singletons. Source material: PBMCs or T cells enriched from blood (not recorded which). The receptors were sampled from a woman between 18 and 30 years old who had recovered from COVID-19.

V and J are TRBV7-6 and TRBJ2-1, with TRBD2 matching 7 bases. Germline V gene lookup returns CDR1 SGHVS and CDR2 FNYEAQ. The CDR3 runs 11 residues. The junction had 5 bases not matched to a gene; V was cut back by 6 bases and J by 12 bases. The CDR3 coding sequence is TGTGCCAGCAGTCACCGGGAGGCGCAGTTCTTC. Amino acid sequence: CASSHREAQFF.

The genes are TRBV11-2 and TRBJ1-1; a weak D match, TRBD1 (5 bases). V was cut by 1 base and J by 1 base, with 10 bases left in between. This CDR3 spans 15 amino acids. Per the germline V gene, CDR1 is SGHAT and CDR2 is FQNNGV. CDR3 sequence: CASSLGAQGNTEAFF. In nucleotides, the CDR3 is TGTGCCAGCAGCTTAGGTGCTCAGGGGAACACTGAAGCTTTCTTT.

In this sample, this clone turned up a few times. This chain uses TRBV2 with TRBJ2-7; D unclear. V lost 3 bases to trimming and J lost 5 bases, with 14 bases between them. Germline CDR1 SNHLY, CDR2 FYNNEI. The CDR3 covers 14 residues. CDR3 amino acids: CASSDTSLVHEQYF. The CDR3 bases are TGTGCCAGCAGTGATACGTCCCTAGTCCACGAGCAGTACTTC.

This rearrangement joins TRBV27 to TRBJ1-5, with unresolved D. CDR3 length: 15 amino acids. The germline V and J ends were trimmed by 6 bases and 5 bases, with 17 bases remaining between them. Germline V gene sequence: CDR1 MNHEY, CDR2 SMNVEV (reference sequence). The CDR3 sequence is CASSPFPGSDQPQHF. CDR3 nucleotide sequence: TGTGCCAGCAGCCCCTTCCCAGGTTCTGATCAGCCCCAGCATTTT.

This clone was seen a single time. The chain combines TRBV5-1 with TRBJ1-3, with 7 bases lining up with TRBD1. The CDR3 runs to 18 residues. Germline V lookup: CDR1 SGHRS, CDR2 YFSETQ. V lost 4 bases to trimming and J lost 2 bases; unmatched junction nucleotides: 15. The CDR3 spells CASSPIPQGPSTGNTIYF. CDR3 bases: TGCGCCAGCAGCCCGATACCACAGGGGCCCTCGACTGGAAACACCATATATTTT.

This clone was recorded once. The chain has TRBV9 and TRBJ2-4, with D unresolved. The germline V gene has CDR1 SGDLS and CDR2 YYNGEE. Trimming cost V 1 base and J 0 bases, with 5 bases left between them. The CDR3 extends over 14 amino acids. The CDR3 sequence: CASSVSLAKNIQYF. For the CDR3, the DNA is TGTGCCAGCAGCGTATCACTAGCCAAAAACATTCAGTACTTC.

The chain carries TRBV7-6 and TRBJ2-7; 9 bases agree with TRBD1. CDR3 size: 16 residues. In germline, CDR1 is SGHVS, CDR2 FNYEAQ. V gave up 4 bases and J gave up 2 bases; unmatched junction bases: 9. The CDR3 sequence is CASSSGQGPATYEQYF. The CDR3, as DNA: TGTGCCAGCAGCTCAGGACAGGGGCCGGCCACCTACGAGCAGTACTTC. Full variable domain (outside the CDR3, taken from reference TRBV7-6 and TRBJ2-7): GAGVSQSPRYKVTKRGQDVALRCDPISGHVSLYWYRQALGQGPEFLTYFNYEAQQDKSGLPNDRFSAERPEGSISTLTIQRTEQRDSAMYRCASSSGQGPATYEQYFGPGTRLTVT.

The rearrangement joins TRBV19 to TRBJ1-1, with 10 bases identical to TRBD1. V trimming: 9 bases; J trimming: 0 bases; junction bases outside the gene matches: 13. The CDR3 consists of 17 residues. CDR1 is LNHDA, CDR2 SQIVND, per germline (reference sequence). The CDR3 here is CASTPGQGFYLNTEAFF. The CDR3 nucleotides are TGTGCCAGCACACCGGGACAGGGGTTTTACTTGAACACTGAAGCTTTCTTT. Full variable domain (rest looked up from reference TRBV19 and TRBJ1-1): DGGITQSPKYLFRKEGQNVTLSCEQNLNHDAMYWYRQDPGQGLRLIYYSQIVNDFQKGDIAEGYSVSREKKESFPLTVTSAQKNPTAFYLCASTPGQGFYLNTEAFFGQGTRLTVV.

This rearrangement joins TRBV27 to TRBJ1-2; 9 bases are a match to TRBD1. The length of the CDR3 is 15 residues. Germline V gives CDR1 MNHEY, CDR2 SMNVEV (reference sequence). Losses at the gene ends were 9 bases for V and 4 bases for J; bases not matched to a gene: 12. The CDR3 DNA follows: TGTGCCAGTCCAATCCGGGACAGGGTTTTCTATGGCTACACCTTC. Residues: CASPIRDRVFYGYTF.

This chain links TRBV27 with TRBJ2-1; 8 nucleotides agree with TRBD2. The CDR3 is 16 amino acids. Germline V gene data show CDR1 as MNHEY and CDR2 as SMNVEV (reference sequence). V lost 6 bases, J lost 3 bases, and 10 bases stayed unmatched. In DNA, the CDR3 is TGTGCCAGCAGCCCGGGAGGGCAGGGGAACTACAATGAGCAGTTCTTC. It translates to CASSPGGQGNYNEQFF.

This chain's CDR3 is CASRRTTNYGYTF. Here the CDR3 DNA reads TGTGCCAGCAGACGTACTACTAACTATGGCTACACCTTC. J is TRBJ1-2 and V is TRBV7-2; D is unresolved. Germline lookup yields CDR1 SGHTA and CDR2 FQGNSA. The ends were cut back, 6 bases at V and 0 bases at J, with 8 bases in the middle. This CDR3 has 13 amino acids.

The chain joins TRBV7-2 to TRBJ1-2; D gene uncertain. The CDR3 runs 13 residues. With 2 bases removed from V and 7 bases from J, the gap between germline ends came to 11 bases. Germline CDR1 is SGHTA and CDR2 is FQGNSA. Here the CDR3 reads CASSLNPRSGYTF. The CDR3 DNA reads TGTGCCAGCAGCTTAAACCCCCGGTCTGGCTACACCTTC.

V is TRBV6-2 or TRBV6-3 and J is TRBJ1-1; 8 nucleotides match TRBD1. Germline V CDR1 and CDR2: MNHEY, SVGEGT. V shed 1 base and J 0 bases; nucleotides not matched to a gene: 7. The CDR3 runs to 17 residues. The CDR3 sequence is CASSYWGQDFMNTEAFF. CDR3 coding DNA: TGTGCCAGCAGTTACTGGGGACAGGACTTTATGAACACTGAAGCTTTCTTT.

The V call is TRBV6-5, the J call TRBJ2-6; D is possibly TRBD1 (6 bases). Trimming stripped 5 bases from V and 4 bases from J, with 9 bases between. The CDR3 runs 14 residues. Germline CDR1 reads MNHEY; CDR2 reads SVGAGI. The chain's CDR3 is CASSPGVGANVLTF. CDR3 coding DNA: TGTGCCAGCAGTCCAGGGGTCGGGGCCAACGTCCTGACTTTC.

The chain joins TRBV5-1 to TRBJ1-1; the D gene is possibly TRBD1 (5 bases). Germline loops: CDR1 SGHRS, CDR2 YFSETQ. This CDR3 is 15 amino acids long. V lost 2 bases to trimming and J lost 1 base, with 12 bases between them. The CDR3 loop reads CASSFAGHTNTEAFF. CDR3 sequence (DNA): TGCGCCAGCAGCTTTGCCGGACACACGAACACTGAAGCTTTCTTT.

V gene TRBV20-1 combines with J gene TRBJ2-5; 10 positions match TRBD2. The ends lost 3 bases at V and 4 bases at J; junction bases unmatched: 14. Germline CDR1 reads DFQATT; CDR2 reads SNEGSKA (reference sequence). The CDR3 consists of 17 residues. The CDR3: CSASRVAGGMVGETQYF. DNA of the CDR3: TGCAGTGCTAGTCGGGTAGCGGGAGGCATGGTAGGAGAGACCCAGTACTTC.

The chain uses TRBV27 and TRBJ1-1, with TRBD1 identical over 9 bases. CDR3 length equals 15 residues. The germline gives CDR1 MNHEY, CDR2 SMNVEV (reference sequence). After removal of 7 bases from V and 11 bases from J, the junction contained 17 bases not matched to a gene. The CDR3 sequence is CASMPPGTGWLGAFF. CDR3 nucleotide sequence: TGTGCCAGCATGCCCCCCGGGACAGGGTGGCTCGGGGCTTTCTTT.

The chain recombines TRBV12-5 with TRBJ1-2; weak D call: TRBD1 (6 bases). CDR3 length: 12 amino acids. CDR1 and CDR2 (germline): LGHNT, FRNRAP. V lost 3 bases and J lost 6, with 8 bases in between. CDR3 residues: CASGLWGHGYTF. CDR3 nucleotide sequence: TGTGCTAGTGGTTTATGGGGGCATGGCTACACCTTC.

V and J are TRBV5-6 and TRBJ1-1, with D possibly being TRBD1 (5 bases). Between the trimmed V and J ends, which lost 3 bases and 3 bases, there was a span of 12 bases. The germline V gene encodes CDR1 SGHDT and CDR2 YYEEEE. The CDR3 loop spans 14 amino acids. CDR3 region: CASSWGGLDTEAFF. The DNA of the CDR3 is TGTGCCAGCAGCTGGGGGGGTTTGGACACTGAAGCTTTCTTT. The entire variable domain, with the rest obtained from reference TRBV5-6 and TRBJ1-1, is as follows: DAGVTQSPTHLIKTRGQQVTLRCSPKSGHDTVSWYQQALGQGPQFIFQYYEEEERQRGNFPDRFSGHQFPNYSSELNVNALLLGDSALYLCASSWGGLDTEAFFGQGTRLTVV.

The chain is built from TRBV11-2 and TRBJ1-2; D not certain. The germline gives CDR1 SGHAT, CDR2 FQNNGV. The CDR3 totals 17 residues. The V end lost 0 bases, the J end lost 0 bases, and 14 bases lay between the germline ends. This CDR3 is CASSLDRVLYSNYGYTF. CDR3 sequence (DNA): TGTGCCAGCAGCTTAGATCGGGTGCTTTACTCTAACTATGGCTACACCTTC.